Below, one T cell receptor beta chain is given with its context. Its antigen is unidentified. This sample stems from a study of breast tumors, draining lymph nodes, adjacent tissues. After removal of 2 bases from V and 6 bases from J, the junction contained 5 bases not matched to a gene. Germline CDR1 reads DFQATT; CDR2 reads SNEGSKA (reference sequence). The CDR3 runs to 14 residues. Overall study findings and caveats: Tumors had less TCR diversity than lymph nodes, more than nontumor tissue. Luminal-like breast cancer showed significantly greater tumor-nontumor repertoire similarity than basal-like breast cancer did. The lymph node origin of tumor T cells was framed as consistent with a hypothesis, not demonstrated.

Via MiXCR, TCRdb re-called the multiplex PCR reads, giving one row per CDR3 protein. The repertoire has about 14,000 distinct CDR3 sequences, roughly 52% of them found once; the top ten carry 25% to 35%. The TCR sequence derives from a female donor with breast cancer. Some clones in this sample may be carry-over from other donors' samples. The chain combines TRBV20-1 with TRBJ2-7; the match to TRBD2 covers 12 bases. Sequencing input: tumor-adjacent breast tissue. CDR3 DNA: TGCAGTGCTAGAACGACTAGCGGGAGTCCCGAGCAGTACTTC. Protein: CSARTTSGSPEQYF.